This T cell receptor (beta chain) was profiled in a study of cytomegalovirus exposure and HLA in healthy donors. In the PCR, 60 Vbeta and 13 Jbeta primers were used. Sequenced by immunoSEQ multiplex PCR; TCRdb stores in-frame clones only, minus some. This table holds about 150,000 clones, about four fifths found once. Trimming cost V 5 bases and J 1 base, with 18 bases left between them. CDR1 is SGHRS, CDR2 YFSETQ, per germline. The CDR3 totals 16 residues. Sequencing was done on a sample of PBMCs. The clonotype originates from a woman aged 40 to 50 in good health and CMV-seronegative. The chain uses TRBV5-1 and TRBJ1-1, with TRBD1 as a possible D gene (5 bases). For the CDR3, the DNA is TGCGCCAGCAGTTTGTTGGACGGCGGACAGAACACTGAAGCTTTCTTT. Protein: CASSLLDGGQNTEAFF.